These 12 T cell receptor beta chains share one sample of origin, sequenced in a study of cytotoxic CD8 clonotypes in ibrutinib-treated CLL. Sequenced by immunoSEQ multiplex PCR; TCRdb stores in-frame clones only, minus some. This sample yields about 84,000 clones, of which roughly 86% are seen a single time; around 5% belongs to the top ten. Sample: PBMCs, taken before ibrutinib treatment. These TCRs come from a human donor with chronic lymphocytic leukemia.

The chain couples TRBV18 to TRBJ2-3, with a weak D call TRBD2 (5 bases). The V end was cut by 2 bases, the J end by 3 bases, with 12 bases between. Germline CDR1 reads KGHSH; CDR2 reads LQKENI. The CDR3 runs 15 residues. CDR3 loop: CASSPVLATTDTQYF. The CDR3 coding sequence is TGTGCCAGCTCACCAGTCTTAGCGACTACAGATACGCAGTATTTT.

In DNA, the CDR3 is TGTGCCAGCTCACTTAGGGGTTCCGGGGCCAACGTCCTGACTTTC. It codes for CASSLRGSGANVLTF. The gene calls are TRBV18 and TRBJ2-6, with D perhaps TRBD1 (5 bases). Germline assignment: CDR1 KGHSH and CDR2 LQKENI. This CDR3 is built from 15 residues. Trimming stripped 4 bases from V and 4 bases from J, with 11 bases between.

CDR3 loop: CASISAGSYNEQFF. CDR3 in DNA: TGTGCCAGTATATCGGCGGGAAGCTACAATGAGCAGTTCTTC. The chain uses TRBV19 and TRBJ2-1; TRBD2 is a possible D gene (6 bases). The ends were cut back, 7 bases at V and 3 bases at J, with 13 bases in the middle. There are 14 residues in the CDR3. In germline, CDR1 is LNHDA, CDR2 SQIVND (reference sequence).

The V and J genes are TRBV4-1 and TRBJ2-7; 8 nucleotides align to TRBD2. This CDR3 is built from 16 residues. The V gene's germline CDR1 is MGHRA and CDR2 YSYEKL. V dropped 0 bases and J dropped 3; count of bases not matched to a gene: 7. CDR3 region: CASSQDSASGFYEQYF. CDR3 in DNA: TGCGCCAGCAGCCAAGATAGCGCTAGCGGGTTCTACGAGCAGTACTTC.

The rearrangement uses TRBV10-2 and TRBJ2-2; D unclear. V lost 5 bases and J 1 base, leaving 17 bases between the germline ends. Germline V gene lookup returns CDR1 WSHSY and CDR2 SAAADI. The CDR3 is made up of 17 amino acids. The CDR3 sequence: CASSNKGAAENTGELFF. The DNA for the CDR3 is TGCGCCAGCAGTAATAAAGGAGCTGCGGAGAACACCGGGGAGCTGTTTTTT.

The V gene is TRBV6-5, the J gene TRBJ1-4, with a possible D match to TRBD1 (5 bases). Trimming pared 2 bases from V and 8 bases from J, leaving 12 bases between. CDR3 length equals 14 residues. Germline V gives CDR1 MNHEY, CDR2 SVGAGI. DNA of the CDR3: TGTGCCAGCAGTTACGGGGGAGTAGAGGAAAAACTGTTTTTT. This translates into CASSYGGVEEKLFF.

V gene TRBV2 combines with J gene TRBJ2-7; 8 nucleotides line up with TRBD1. CDR3 length: 16 residues. V lost 4 bases and J lost 7; bases outside the gene matches: 15. CDR1 and CDR2 from the germline V gene are SNHLY and FYNNEI. CDR3 loop: CASSGEPGQASREQYF. DNA of the CDR3: TGTGCCAGCAGTGGAGAACCGGGACAGGCCTCTCGGGAGCAGTACTTC.

The V and J genes are TRBV5-1 and TRBJ1-1, with D uncertain. The ends were cut back, 2 bases at V and 1 base at J, with 6 bases in the middle. CDR1 and CDR2 (germline): SGHRS, YFSETQ. The CDR3 spans 13 residues. As DNA, the CDR3 is TGCGCCAGCAGCTTTGCCCCGAACACTGAAGCTTTCTTT. It specifies CASSFAPNTEAFF.

This clone has just one count. The J gene is TRBJ1-3, the V gene TRBV6-1; tentatively, D is TRBD1 (5 bases). V lost 2 bases and J lost 3, with 8 bases in between. The V gene's germline CDR1 is MNHNS and CDR2 SASEGT. CDR3 length: 14 residues. CDR3 nucleotide sequence: TGTGCCAGCAGTGAACAGGGAGGTGGAAACACCATATATTTT. It codes for CASSEQGGGNTIYF.

The chain couples TRBV25-1 to TRBJ2-7; 7 nucleotides match TRBD1. The trim removed 4 bases at V and 10 bases at J, leaving 13 bases unmatched. The germline gives CDR1 MGHDK, CDR2 SYGVNS. The CDR3 spans 14 residues. In DNA form, the CDR3 reads TGTGCCAGCAGTGGAGGGACAGCCGCATGGGGACAGTACTTC. Amino acids: CASSGGTAAWGQYF.

The chain uses TRBV19 and TRBJ2-1; 10 nucleotides agree with TRBD2. Losses at the gene ends were 9 bases for V and 1 base for J; bases not matched to a gene: 6. Germline V gene data show CDR1 as LNHDA and CDR2 as SQIVND (reference sequence). The length of the CDR3 is 15 residues. The CDR3 DNA reads TGTGCCAGGGTTAGCGGGAGGAAGTCCTACAATGAGCAGTTCTTC. Its translation: CARVSGRKSYNEQFF.

The genes are TRBV28 and TRBJ1-5, with D perhaps matching TRBD1 (5 bases). Germline CDR1 reads MDHEN; CDR2 reads SYDVKM. The CDR3 sequence is 13 residues long. CDR3 sequence (DNA): TGTGACGGTGACAGCCTCTCTAATCAGCCCCAGCATTTT. This sequence encodes CDGDSLSNQPQHF.